These 21 T cell receptor beta chains were all obtained from the same sample, sequenced in a study of cytomegalovirus exposure and HLA in healthy donors. PCR involved 60 Vbeta and 13 Jbeta primers. TCRdb's copy holds only in-frame clones and misses some; the assay was immunoSEQ multiplex PCR. The repertoire holds 100,000 or so clones, more than 70% seen once, with 8.5% to 10% in the top ten. Sequenced material: PBMCs. The receptors derive from a male donor in good health and CMV-seropositive.

Only a few counts were recorded for this clone. The chain links TRBV7-3 to TRBJ2-3; TRBD1 aligns across 7 bases. The trim removed 5 bases at V and 6 bases at J, leaving 8 bases unmatched. CDR3 size: 14 residues. Germline V lookup: CDR1 SGHTA, CDR2 FQGTGA. CDR3 in amino acids: CASSPRGQVDTQYF. As DNA, the CDR3 is TGTGCCAGCAGCCCCCGAGGACAGGTGGATACGCAGTATTTT. Together with reference TRBV7-3 and TRBJ2-3, the CDR3 gives the full variable domain: GAGVSQTPSNKVTEKGKYVELRCDPISGHTALYWYRQSLGQGPEFLIYFQGTGAADDSGLPNDRFFAVRPEGSVSTLKIQRTERGDSAVYLCASSPRGQVDTQYFGPGTRLTVL.

V gene TRBV6-5 combines with J gene TRBJ2-7; TRBD1 agrees at 7 bases. Germline CDR1 is MNHEY and CDR2 is SVGAGI. After removal of 0 bases from V and 4 bases from J, the junction contained 6 bases not matched to a gene. The CDR3 has 15 amino acids. The CDR3 nucleotides read TGTGCCAGCAGTTACTCCCCGGGACAGCCATACGAGCAGTACTTC. Its protein product is CASSYSPGQPYEQYF.

The gene calls are TRBV19 and TRBJ2-1; D may be TRBD2 (6 bases). This CDR3 has 16 amino acids. CDR1 and CDR2 from the germline V gene are LNHDA and SQIVND (reference sequence). Trimming stripped 5 bases from V and 0 bases from J, with 14 bases between. The CDR3 here is CASSPVEGGSYNEQFF. The DNA of the CDR3 is TGTGCCAGTAGTCCCGTTGAGGGAGGCTCCTACAATGAGCAGTTCTTC. Drawing the rest from reference TRBV19 and TRBJ2-1, the complete variable domain is DGGITQSPKYLFRKEGQNVTLSCEQNLNHDAMYWYRQDPGQGLRLIYYSQIVNDFQKGDIAEGYSVSREKKESFPLTVTSAQKNPTAFYLCASSPVEGGSYNEQFFGPGTRLTVL.

J is TRBJ2-3 and V is TRBV19, with 9 bases aligning to TRBD1. This CDR3 is 13 amino acids long. The germline gives CDR1 LNHDA, CDR2 SQIVND (reference sequence). After removal of 7 bases from V and 6 bases from J, the junction contained 5 bases not matched to a gene. The CDR3 reads CASTGTGMDTQYF. The CDR3 coding sequence is TGTGCCAGTACCGGGACAGGGATGGATACGCAGTATTTT. Combining the CDR3 with reference TRBV19 and TRBJ2-3 gives the whole variable domain DGGITQSPKYLFRKEGQNVTLSCEQNLNHDAMYWYRQDPGQGLRLIYYSQIVNDFQKGDIAEGYSVSREKKESFPLTVTSAQKNPTAFYLCASTGTGMDTQYFGPGTRLTVL.

This clone turned up a few times. V usage is TRBV9 and J usage is TRBJ2-7; possible D gene TRBD2, 6 bases. Trimming shortened V by 4 bases and J by 2 bases, and 16 bases separated the two germline ends. The CDR3 is 15 residues long. CDR1 and CDR2 from the germline V gene are SGDLS and YYNGEE. As DNA, the CDR3 is TGTGCCAGCAGCCCCGGTTTCGGGGGAACCTACGAGCAGTACTTC. This gives the protein CASSPGFGGTYEQYF.

V and J are TRBV27 and TRBJ1-1; 7 bases are shared with TRBD1. CDR1 and CDR2 (germline): MNHEY, SMNVEV (reference sequence). The CDR3 loop spans 13 amino acids. Trimming at V came to 6 bases and at J to 5 bases, leaving 6 bases not matched to a gene. The CDR3 sequence: CASSPQGRTEAFF. The CDR3, as DNA: TGTGCCAGCAGCCCACAGGGGCGGACTGAAGCTTTCTTT.

The chain combines TRBV30 with TRBJ2-5, with TRBD2 identical over 9 bases. The CDR3 length is 14 residues. Germline V lookup: CDR1 GTSNPN, CDR2 SVGIG (reference sequence). Trimming cost V 2 bases and J 4 bases; bases outside gene matches: 5. CDR3 residues: CAWSHSGRRETQYF. The CDR3 nucleotides are TGTGCCTGGAGTCATAGCGGGAGACGAGAGACCCAGTACTTC. Full variable domain (rest looked up from reference TRBV30 and TRBJ2-5): SQTIHQWPATLVQPVGSPLSLECTVEGTSNPNLYWYRQAAGRGLQLLFYSVGIGQISSEVPQNLSASRPQDRQFILSSKKLLLSDSGFYLCAWSHSGRRETQYFGPGTRLLVL.

This clone was counted between two and nine times. This chain uses TRBV10-3 with TRBJ2-1; D remains unclear. Trimming pared 10 bases from V and 0 bases from J, leaving 7 bases between. The CDR3 is made up of 12 amino acids. Germline V gives CDR1 ENHRY, CDR2 SYGVKD. The CDR3 nucleotides read TGTGCCACCAGGAGCTCCTACAATGAGCAGTTCTTC. The encoded protein is CATRSSYNEQFF.

The chain carries TRBV7-9 and TRBJ2-2, with TRBD1 matching 10 bases. CDR3 length: 15 amino acids. CDR1 SEHNR and CDR2 FQNEAQ come from the germline V gene (reference sequence). The ends lost 6 bases at V and 5 bases at J; junction bases unmatched: 6. In nucleotides, the CDR3 is TGTGCCAGCAGATTCCCGGGACAGGGGACCGGGGAGCTGTTTTTT. Amino acids: CASRFPGQGTGELFF.

The chain recombines TRBV5-1 with TRBJ2-7; weak D call: TRBD1 (5 bases). V lost 2 bases and J 3 bases, leaving 15 bases between the germline ends. In germline, CDR1 is SGHRS, CDR2 YFSETQ. CDR3 size: 15 residues. CDR3 DNA sequence: TGCGCCAGCAGCTTTGTAGTTGGGCAGGGCTACGAGCAGTACTTC. It codes for CASSFVVGQGYEQYF.

V usage is TRBV7-9 and J usage is TRBJ2-7; TRBD1 matches at 10 bases. The trim removed 5 bases at V and 2 bases at J, leaving 6 bases unmatched. CDR1 is SEHNR and CDR2 is FQNEAQ in the germline V gene (reference sequence). This CDR3 contains 15 residues. CDR3 DNA: TGTGCCAGCAGCGGGAGGGACAGGGGCGCCTACGAGCAGTACTTC. The encoded protein is CASSGRDRGAYEQYF.

V gene TRBV18 combines with J gene TRBJ2-2; 14 bases match TRBD2. Trimming took 3 bases from V and 5 from J; bases not matched to a gene: 11. Germline assignment: CDR1 KGHSH and CDR2 LQKENI. The CDR3 runs to 19 residues. This CDR3 is CASSPYSGTSGRITGELFF. The CDR3 nucleotides read TGTGCCAGCTCACCCTATTCCGGGACTAGCGGGAGAATAACCGGGGAGCTGTTTTTT.

The chain couples TRBV7-2 to TRBJ1-6; 8 nucleotides match TRBD1. After removal of 0 bases from V and 3 bases from J, the junction contained 1 base not matched to a gene. The CDR3 extends over 16 amino acids. Germline lookup yields CDR1 SGHTA and CDR2 FQGNSA. The CDR3 DNA is TGTGCCAGCAGCTTAGCCGGGACAGGCTATAATTCACCCCTCCACTTT. This translates into CASSLAGTGYNSPLHF.

V usage is TRBV19 and J usage is TRBJ1-2, with TRBD1 matching over 8 bases. V gave up 8 bases and J gave up 2 bases; unmatched junction bases: 4. The CDR3 contains 13 residues. Germline loops: CDR1 LNHDA, CDR2 SQIVND (reference sequence). The CDR3 sequence is CASGWTGNYGYTF. Here the CDR3 DNA reads TGTGCCAGTGGGTGGACAGGGAACTATGGCTACACCTTC.

CDR3 amino acids: CAISESKAGAYGYTF. The CDR3, as DNA: TGTGCCATCAGTGAGTCTAAGGCAGGGGCCTATGGCTACACCTTC. The chain is built from TRBV10-3 and TRBJ1-2; D possibly corresponds to TRBD1 (6 bases). V dropped 0 bases and J dropped 4 bases, with 12 bases sitting between them. The CDR3 loop spans 15 amino acids. Germline loops: CDR1 ENHRY, CDR2 SYGVKD.

This rearrangement joins TRBV27 to TRBJ1-1; 10 bases line up with TRBD1. Germline V gene data show CDR1 as MNHEY and CDR2 as SMNVEV (reference sequence). The J segment lost 10 bases and the V segment lost 5 bases, leaving 10 bases of the junction unmatched. CDR3 length: 14 amino acids. The CDR3 DNA follows: TGTGCCAGCAGTACGACAGGGGGCCCGCTCAGAGCTTTCTTT. Translating gives CASSTTGGPLRAFF.

The CDR3 is CASSLDGRRGTDTQYF. The CDR3 DNA reads as TGTGCCAGCAGTTTGGACGGGAGGAGAGGCACAGATACGCAGTATTTT. This chain joins TRBV27 and TRBJ2-3; the match to TRBD2 covers 7 bases. This CDR3 is built from 16 residues. Germline CDR1 and CDR2: MNHEY and SMNVEV (reference sequence). V lost 3 bases to trimming and J lost 1 base; unmatched junction nucleotides: 7.

The chain recombines TRBV7-9 with TRBJ1-2; TRBD1 aligns across 7 bases. After removal of 5 bases from V and 8 bases from J, the junction contained 8 bases not matched to a gene. There are 13 residues in the CDR3. Germline V gives CDR1 SEHNR, CDR2 FQNEAQ (reference sequence). CDR3 nucleotides: TGTGCCAGCAGCCGGGGACAGACTGGGGGCTACACCTTC. Its translation is CASSRGQTGGYTF.

The J gene is TRBJ2-2, the V gene TRBV7-9; 9 bases match TRBD2. Trimming cost V 4 bases and J 1 base; bases outside gene matches: 7. Per germline, CDR1 SEHNR and CDR2 FQNEAQ (reference sequence). This CDR3 has 17 residues. DNA for the CDR3: TGTGCCAGCAGCTCCCCACCTAGCGGGGAGAACACCGGGGAGCTGTTTTTT. Amino acids: CASSSPPSGENTGELFF.

The chain joins TRBV11-2 to TRBJ2-6; D remains unclear. V was pared by 5 bases and J by 0 bases, with 2 bases between. Looked up from germline, CDR1 is SGHAT and CDR2 is FQNNGV. CDR3 length: 13 residues. CDR3: CASSLSGANVLTF. Here the CDR3 DNA reads TGTGCCAGCAGCCTCTCTGGGGCCAACGTCCTGACTTTC.

The chain employs TRBV5-4 and TRBJ2-3, with 11 bases that match TRBD2. This CDR3 is built from 17 residues. The V and J ends lost 4 bases and 2 bases, in that order; junction bases with no gene match: 9. The germline V gene has CDR1 SGHNT and CDR2 YYREEE (reference sequence). CDR3 in DNA: TGTGCCAGCAGCCTCGGGACTAGCGGAACTTACACAGATACGCAGTATTTT. Translating it yields CASSLGTSGTYTDTQYF. Full variable domain (rest looked up from reference TRBV5-4 and TRBJ2-3): ETGVTQSPTHLIKTRGQQVTLRCSSQSGHNTVSWYQQALGQGPQFIFQYYREEENGRGNFPPRFSGLQFPNYSSELNVNALELDDSALYLCASSLGTSGTYTDTQYFGPGTRLTVL.